The 4 T cell receptor beta chains below come from one sample, sequenced in a study of T cell repertoires in cytomegalovirus infection. MiXCR, run by TCRdb on the reads, gives a single entry per CDR3 protein. The data show 550,000 to 850,000 distinct CDR3 sequences, around 31% seen once. These receptors have no identified antigens. This specimen consisted of cultured PBMCs, obtained from culture after CMV antigen stimulation. The receptors were sampled from a human donor in good health (CMV status not recorded). Some clones in this sample may be carry-over from other donors' samples.

Only a few counts were recorded for this clonotype. This chain joins TRBV29-1 and TRBJ2-7, with 10 bases fitting TRBD2. This CDR3 is 12 amino acids long. V lost 7 bases, J lost 9 bases, and 9 bases stayed unmatched. Germline CDR1 SQVTM, CDR2 ANQGSEA. Written as DNA, the CDR3 is TGCAGCGCCTGGACTAGCGGCCCCGGGCAGTACTTC. This gives the protein CSAWTSGPGQYF.

The V call is TRBV6-5, the J call TRBJ1-2; TRBD1 might be the D (6 bases). The length of the CDR3 is 15 residues. From germline, CDR1 is MNHEY and CDR2 SVGAGI. The ends were cut back, 0 bases at V and 8 bases at J, with 16 bases in the middle. The CDR3 spells CASSYSGRGARGYTF. CDR3 bases: TGTGCCAGCAGTTACTCAGGGCGGGGGGCGCGGGGCTACACCTTC.

The CDR3 region is CASSRRKTGGGSPLHF. In DNA, the CDR3 is TGTGCCAGCAGCCGAAGGAAGACAGGGGGCGGTTCACCCCTCCACTTT. The chain employs TRBV7-6 and TRBJ1-6; 10 bases map to TRBD1. The CDR3 spans 16 residues. Germline V gene data show CDR1 as SGHVS and CDR2 as FNYEAQ. V lost 5 bases to trimming and J lost 9 bases; unmatched junction nucleotides: 10.

The V and J genes are TRBV6-2 or TRBV6-3 and TRBJ2-3; D uncertain. Germline CDR1 and CDR2: MNHEY and SVGEGT. Trimming pared 0 bases from V and 6 bases from J, leaving 19 bases between. The CDR3 covers 17 residues. CDR3 nucleotide sequence: TGTGCCAGCAGTTACTCTGGCCGTCTAGATCCCCGCGATACGCAGTATTTT. Encoded protein: CASSYSGRLDPRDTQYF.